In its sample, the clone carrying this T cell receptor (beta chain) was seen a few times. As yet, its antigen is unknown. Deletions cut 2 bases from V and 1 base from J, with 11 bases between. The CDR3 is made up of 15 amino acids. CDR1 MNHEY and CDR2 SVGEGT come from the germline V gene. This sample is part of a study of regulatory T cells in long-lasting Graves disease. General observations from the study: Persistent Graves' cases showed lower TCR diversity than newly diagnosed cases. Between persistent patients, thousands of public clonotypes were shared, exceeding the roughly 1,000 shared between new patients. TRBV28, TRBJ1-2 and TRBJ2-5 emerged as the favored segments in persistent disease.

The time point denotes: persistent/refractory GD, antithyroid drugs over 5 years with positive TRAb. Extracted RNA from PBMCs served as the source of the TCR library. Graves' disease diagnosis followed American Thyroid Association guidelines. The TCR beta library used iRepertoire HTBI primers with Arm-PCR amplification of CDR3. TCRdb passed the multiplex PCR reads through MiXCR, listing each CDR3 protein once. Of over 650,000 distinct CDR3 sequences listed, around 30% are singletons. This clonotype was sampled from a female donor with Graves disease. Specimen: peripheral blood mononuclear cells (PBMCs), collected when the disease was refractory, from a patient treated with antithyroid drugs. The chain joins TRBV6-2 or TRBV6-3 to TRBJ1-1; perhaps TRBD1 as D (5 bases). The DNA for the CDR3 is TGTGCCAGCAGTTACCTCGGGGGGGGGAACACTGAAGCTTTCTTT. It specifies CASSYLGGGNTEAFF.